The 11 T cell receptor beta chains below were found in one sample sequenced in a study of Ad26.COV2.S vaccination and SARS-CoV-2 variants. The method was immunoSEQ multiplex PCR; TCRdb's version includes in-frame clones alone and lacks a portion of them. Here the sample spans fewer than 500,000 clones, 75% to 95% being singletons. Treatment defined: 19 received Ad26.COV2.S at low or high dose, single or two shots; about 5 received placebo; per-sample allocation not given. Sampling occurred on day 63 after the first vaccine or placebo injection. The input for sequencing was peripheral blood, taken in a trial of Ad26.COV2.S vaccine versus placebo. The receptors come from a person aged 18-65 years who received the Ad26.COV2.S COVID-19 vaccine or a placebo.

There are a few counts of this clone. This chain uses TRBV28 with TRBJ1-1; D is perhaps TRBD1 (5 bases). Trimming removed 3 bases at V and 1 base at J, with 12 bases between. The CDR3 contains 15 residues. Germline CDR1 and CDR2: MDHEN and SYDVKM. CDR3 sequence reads: CASSLFDRQNTEAFF. CDR3 bases: TGTGCCAGCAGTTTGTTTGACAGACAGAACACTGAAGCTTTCTTT.

This clone was counted a single time. The genes are TRBV4-3 and TRBJ2-3; tentatively, D is TRBD2 (6 bases). This CDR3 is 17 amino acids long. The germline V gene encodes CDR1 LGHNA and CDR2 YSLEER. V dropped 3 bases and J dropped 2 bases, with 18 bases sitting between them. DNA for the CDR3: TGCGCCAGCAGCCAGAACCTCGGAGGGCGGGCCACAGATACGCAGTATTTT. Protein product: CASSQNLGGRATDTQYF.

This clone is a singleton in its sample. The chain links TRBV28 to TRBJ1-2; no clear D. Germline V CDR1 and CDR2: MDHEN, SYDVKM. The CDR3 contains 14 residues. Trimming shortened V by 7 bases and J by 2 bases, and 14 bases separated the two germline ends. The CDR3 DNA reads TGTGCCAGCACCCGGTCCGGAGGGAACTATGGCTACACCTTC. Translating gives CASTRSGGNYGYTF.

The rearrangement joins TRBV5-4 to TRBJ2-7, with a weak D call TRBD1 (6 bases). The ends were cut back, 1 base at V and 5 bases at J, with 13 bases in the middle. This CDR3 contains 14 residues. Germline assignment: CDR1 SGHNT and CDR2 YYREEE (reference sequence). The CDR3: CASSLHRAPHEQYF. The CDR3 region has the DNA TGTGCCAGCAGCTTGCACAGGGCACCCCACGAGCAGTACTTC.

The chain employs TRBV18 and TRBJ2-2; D remains unclear. Per the germline V gene, CDR1 is KGHSH and CDR2 is LQKENI. Trimming left V 10 bases short and J 2 bases short, with 14 bases between. CDR3 size: 14 residues. The chain's CDR3 is CATIGLVNTGELFF. Here the CDR3 DNA reads TGTGCCACCATAGGCCTAGTAAACACCGGGGAGCTGTTTTTT.

Remarks on this clone: It is unclear where the CDR3 begins or ends on the DNA, so no DNA is shown, and the CDR3 is as TCRdb lists it. The rearrangement links TRBV12-1 to TRBJ1-1; the DNA was not compared with TRBD1, the D call given in the table. TRBV12-1 has pseudogene status. The CDR3 spans 15 amino acids, including both terminal residues. CDR3 sequence: CASSWGQGAQTEAFF.

V is TRBV7-6 and J is TRBJ1-4; 7 bases fit TRBD1. V lost 5 bases and J lost 8; bases outside the gene matches: 8. CDR1 and CDR2 (germline): SGHVS, FNYEAQ. This CDR3 is built from 14 residues. As DNA, the CDR3 is TGTGCCAGCAGCCCAGACAGGGTAGGGGAAAAACTGTTTTTT. This encodes CASSPDRVGEKLFF.

V gene TRBV6-5 combines with J gene TRBJ2-2; D might be TRBD1 (6 bases). The germline V and J ends were trimmed by 6 bases and 6 bases, with 11 bases remaining between them. Germline loops: CDR1 MNHEY, CDR2 SVGAGI. This CDR3 comprises 13 residues. The CDR3 loop is CASRWDTAGELFF. The CDR3 DNA is TGTGCCAGCAGATGGGACACGGCCGGGGAGCTGTTTTTT.

This chain uses TRBV30 with TRBJ2-3; perhaps TRBD2 as D (5 bases). Germline CDR1 reads GTSNPN; CDR2 reads SVGIG (reference sequence). The CDR3 spans 13 residues. Trimming stripped 4 bases from V and 3 bases from J, with 11 bases between. Here the CDR3 reads CAWMRAGTDTQYF. The CDR3 DNA reads TGTGCCTGGATGAGGGCTGGGACAGATACGCAGTATTTT.

V gene TRBV5-1 combines with J gene TRBJ2-2, with D perhaps TRBD1 (6 bases). Trimming left V 4 bases short and J 5 bases short, with 15 bases between. The CDR3 is 15 amino acids. Germline CDR1 reads SGHRS; CDR2 reads YFSETQ. This CDR3 reads CASSQGQPRTGELFF. The CDR3 nucleotides read TGCGCCAGCAGCCAAGGACAGCCGAGGACCGGGGAGCTGTTTTTT.

The chain uses TRBV14 and TRBJ1-2, with no clear D. V was cut by 5 bases and J by 10 bases, with 17 bases left in between. Per germline, CDR1 SGHDN and CDR2 FVKESK. The CDR3 is 13 residues long. CDR3 nucleotides: TGTGCCAGCAGCGCCCCTCCCGGGTTATTCTACACCTTC. This sequence encodes CASSAPPGLFYTF.